This T cell receptor beta chain stems from a study of T cell responses to AZD1222 COVID-19 vaccine. From germline, CDR1 is LNHDA and CDR2 SQIVND (reference sequence). The CDR3 contains 14 residues. Trimming stripped 5 bases from V and 2 bases from J, with 11 bases between. Regarding the study as a whole: Possibly, clonal diversity was underestimated; donors were largely white British and included more females. Seropositive AZD1222 recipients at baseline numbered only 6 or 7. Mapped onto spike, vaccine-associated CD4 TCRs spanned it and were dominant at 160-218 and 743-854.

Libraries were prepared by immunoSEQ multiplex PCR; TCRdb keeps only in-frame clonotypes and omits some of them. This repertoire shows roughly 120,000 clones, 70% to 90% found once; its top ten account for 3.5% to 5%. In its sample, this clone was seen once. The antigen is unknown. This sequence originates from an adult in good health. This rearrangement joins TRBV19 to TRBJ2-3; TRBD1 might be the D (5 bases). The material sequenced was peripheral blood, taken on day 0 of MenACWY control vaccination. In DNA, the CDR3 is TGTGCCAGTAGTTCCTGGGGCTACACAGATACGCAGTATTTT. Amino acid sequence: CASSSWGYTDTQYF. The entire variable domain, with the rest obtained from reference TRBV19 and TRBJ2-3, is as follows: DGGITQSPKYLFRKEGQNVTLSCEQNLNHDAMYWYRQDPGQGLRLIYYSQIVNDFQKGDIAEGYSVSREKKESFPLTVTSAQKNPTAFYLCASSSWGYTDTQYFGPGTRLTVL.